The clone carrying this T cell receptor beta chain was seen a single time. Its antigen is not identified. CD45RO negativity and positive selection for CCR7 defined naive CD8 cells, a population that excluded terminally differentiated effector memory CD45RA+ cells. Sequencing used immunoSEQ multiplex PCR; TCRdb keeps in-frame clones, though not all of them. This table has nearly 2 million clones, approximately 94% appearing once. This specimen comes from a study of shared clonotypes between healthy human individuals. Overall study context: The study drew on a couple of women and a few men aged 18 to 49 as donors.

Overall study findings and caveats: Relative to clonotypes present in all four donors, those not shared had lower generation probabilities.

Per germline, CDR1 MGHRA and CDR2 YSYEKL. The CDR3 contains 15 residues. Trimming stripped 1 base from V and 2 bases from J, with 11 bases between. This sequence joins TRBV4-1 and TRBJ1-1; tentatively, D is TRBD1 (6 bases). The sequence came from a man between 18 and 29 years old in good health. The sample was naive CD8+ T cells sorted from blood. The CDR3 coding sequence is TGCGCCAGCAGCCAAGTCGGGGGGCGTAACACTGAAGCTTTCTTT. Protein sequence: CASSQVGGRNTEAFF.